The 21 T cell receptor beta chains below all came from one sample that was sequenced in a study of Ad26.COV2.S vaccination and SARS-CoV-2 variants. TCRdb keeps only in-frame clones here, not all; method: immunoSEQ multiplex PCR. The sample contains about 480,000 clones, around 85% of which appear only once. Sample treatment: around 19 received Ad26.COV2.S at low or high dose, single or two shots; five or six received placebo; per-sample allocation not given. It was on day 63 after the first vaccine or placebo injection that samples were taken. Here the sequenced sample was peripheral blood, taken in a trial of Ad26.COV2.S vaccine versus placebo. All receptors come from a person aged 18-60 years who received the Ad26.COV2.S COVID-19 vaccine or a placebo.

This clone has a handful of counts. This chain uses TRBV28 with TRBJ1-5; D remains unclear. In germline, CDR1 is MDHEN, CDR2 SYDVKM. Trimming removed 4 bases from V and 2 bases from J, with 9 bases in between. CDR3 size: 14 residues. The CDR3 loop is CASSSVSGNQPQHF. Written as DNA, the CDR3 is TGTGCCAGCAGTTCGGTCAGCGGCAATCAGCCCCAGCATTTT. Using reference TRBV28 and TRBJ1-5 for the parts outside the CDR3, the full variable domain is DVKVTQSSRYLVKRTGEKVFLECVQDMDHENMFWYRQDPGLGLRLIYFSYDVKMKEKGDIPEGYSVSREKKERFSLILESASTNQTSMYLCASSSVSGNQPQHFGDGTRLSIL.

The V call is TRBV19, the J call TRBJ2-4; weak D call: TRBD1 (6 bases). Trimming cost V 6 bases and J 7 bases, with 10 bases left between them. This CDR3 is 12 amino acids long. CDR1 and CDR2 (germline): LNHDA, SQIVND (reference sequence). The CDR3 sequence is CASSPGVNIQYF. CDR3 nucleotides: TGTGCCAGTAGCCCAGGGGTGAACATTCAGTACTTC.

The chain combines TRBV2 with TRBJ2-7; no reliable D call. CDR1 is SNHLY, CDR2 FYNNEI, per germline. CDR3 length equals 11 residues. V was trimmed by 7 bases and J by 4 bases, leaving 8 bases between them. This chain's CDR3 is CASKDAYEQYF. The CDR3 coding sequence is TGTGCCAGCAAGGATGCGTACGAGCAGTACTTC.

The rearrangement links TRBV5-1 to TRBJ2-3; D is uncertain. The CDR3 loop spans 15 amino acids. Trimming removed 1 base at V and 2 bases at J, with 11 bases between. From germline, CDR1 is SGHRS and CDR2 YFSETQ. The CDR3 region is CASSLIVVDTDTQYF. The CDR3 DNA follows: TGCGCCAGCAGCTTGATCGTGGTGGACACAGATACGCAGTATTTT.

This clone was seen only once. The rearrangement links TRBV5-1 to TRBJ1-1; D possibly corresponds to TRBD1 (5 bases). Germline V gene lookup returns CDR1 SGHRS and CDR2 YFSETQ. The CDR3 sequence is 13 residues long. Trimming pared 3 bases from V and 6 bases from J, leaving 12 bases between. The CDR3 nucleotides read TGCGCCAGCAGCTGGGGGTCCCGGGCTGAAGCTTTCTTT. As protein: CASSWGSRAEAFF.

The V gene is TRBV29-1, the J gene TRBJ2-3; TRBD1 or TRBD2 may be the D gene (5 bases each). CDR1 and CDR2 (germline): SQVTM, ANQGSEA. The CDR3 is 14 amino acids. The V gene lost 4 bases and the J gene lost 7 bases, with 18 bases spanning the gap. The CDR3 reads CSVVGSTGLNTQYF. CDR3 DNA: TGCAGCGTTGTAGGGAGTACGGGGCTAAATACGCAGTATTTT.

This rearrangement joins TRBV5-6 to TRBJ1-1; D is possibly TRBD1 (5 bases). The CDR3 loop spans 16 amino acids. Germline CDR1 is SGHDT and CDR2 is YYEEEE. Trimming took off 1 base at V and 5 bases at J, with 18 bases between the two ends. CDR3 bases: TGTGCCAGCAGCTTGAGAGGGGCCCCCTTTTTGACTGAAGCTTTCTTT. This gives the protein CASSLRGAPFLTEAFF.

The chain is built from TRBV11-1 and TRBJ2-7; D is unresolved. Trimming stripped 5 bases from V and 2 bases from J, with 16 bases between. The CDR3 length is 15 residues. Germline V gene sequence: CDR1 SGHAT, CDR2 FQDESV (reference sequence). The CDR3 loop is CASSPPRLGAYEQYF. CDR3 DNA sequence: TGTGCCAGCAGCCCGCCCCGTCTCGGAGCCTACGAGCAGTACTTC. Full variable domain (remainder filled in from reference TRBV11-1 and TRBJ2-7): EAEVAQSPRYKITEKSQAVAFWCDPISGHATLYWYRQILGQGPELLVQFQDESVVDDSQLPKDRFSAERLKGVDSTLKIQPAELGDSAMYLCASSPPRLGAYEQYFGPGTRLTVT.

V gene TRBV7-2 combines with J gene TRBJ1-3, with D possibly being TRBD1 (5 bases). From germline, CDR1 is SGHTA and CDR2 FQGNSA. This CDR3 spans 16 amino acids. V lost 4 bases and J lost 0, with 13 bases in between. CDR3 in DNA: TGTGCCAGCAGCTCCGACAGCACCTACTCTGGAAACACCATATATTTT. It specifies CASSSDSTYSGNTIYF.

The DNA for the CDR3 is TGTGCCAGCATCGAACGGGGGGCAGGTCAGCCCCAGCATTTT. This encodes CASIERGAGQPQHF. The V call is TRBV6-6, the J call TRBJ1-5; TRBD1 is a possible D gene (6 bases). This CDR3 contains 14 residues. The germline V and J ends were trimmed by 7 bases and 6 bases, with 16 bases remaining between them. CDR1 and CDR2 from the germline V gene are MNHNY and SVGAGI (reference sequence).

The genes are TRBV11-2 and TRBJ2-7; TRBD2 matches at 8 bases. The V gene end was trimmed by 1 base and the J gene end by 5 bases; junction bases not matched to a gene: 4. The CDR3 loop spans 14 amino acids. CDR1 is SGHAT, CDR2 FQNNGV, per germline. The CDR3 sequence: CASSLVPREDEQYF. The CDR3 DNA sequence: TGTGCCAGCAGCTTAGTTCCGCGGGAGGACGAGCAGTACTTC.

The V call is TRBV30, the J call TRBJ1-2; a possible D gene is TRBD1 (5 bases). Germline V gene data show CDR1 as GTSNPN and CDR2 as SVGIG (reference sequence). V was shortened by 8 bases and J by 1 base, with 8 bases between the two germline ends. The CDR3 loop spans 11 amino acids. The CDR3 DNA reads as TGTGCCGCCAGGGTTAACTATGGCTACACCTTC. Its protein product is CAARVNYGYTF.

The J gene is TRBJ2-7, the V gene TRBV11-2; D might be TRBD2 (6 bases). V dropped 2 bases and J dropped 3 bases, with 8 bases sitting between them. The CDR3 extends over 13 amino acids. From germline, CDR1 is SGHAT and CDR2 FQNNGV. CDR3 residues: CASSLQGGYEQYF. CDR3 DNA sequence: TGTGCCAGCAGCTTACAGGGAGGCTACGAGCAGTACTTC.

This clone was found a few times. The chain is built from TRBV7-3 and TRBJ2-2; D uncertain. The CDR3 length is 12 residues. Trimming removed 2 bases from V and 5 bases from J, with 3 bases in between. Germline V gene sequence: CDR1 SGHTA, CDR2 FQGTGA. The CDR3 DNA reads as TGTGCCAGCAGCTTAGCAACCGGGGAGCTGTTTTTT. Translating gives CASSLATGELFF.

V and J are TRBV19 and TRBJ2-2; the match to TRBD1 covers 8 bases. Germline V gene lookup returns CDR1 LNHDA and CDR2 SQIVND (reference sequence). The V gene end was trimmed by 2 bases and the J gene end by 5 bases; junction bases not matched to a gene: 4. The CDR3 covers 15 residues. The CDR3 region has the DNA TGTGCCAGTAGTATAACAGGGGGGAGAACCGGGGAGCTGTTTTTT. Translating it yields CASSITGGRTGELFF.

This rearrangement joins TRBV4-2 to TRBJ2-1, with D perhaps given as TRBD1 or TRBD2 (6 bases each). Per the germline V gene, CDR1 is LGHNA and CDR2 is YNFKEQ. The V end was cut by 4 bases, the J end by 5 bases, with 18 bases between. The CDR3 contains 16 residues. CDR3 DNA: TGTGCCAGCAGCCCACTAACTAGGGGGGCGAACAATGAGCAGTTCTTC. Translating gives CASSPLTRGANNEQFF.

This clone has a single count. The chain carries TRBV5-1 and TRBJ1-4; TRBD1 is a possible D gene (5 bases). V was cut by 5 bases and J by 5 bases, with 13 bases left in between. CDR3 size: 14 residues. The germline CDR1 and CDR2 sequences are SGHRS and YFSETQ. In DNA form, the CDR3 reads TGCGCCAGCAGAAACGGGACGGTGAATGAAAAACTGTTTTTT. Its translation is CASRNGTVNEKLFF.

The rearrangement links TRBV19 to TRBJ2-1; 7 bases match TRBD2. This CDR3 is built from 17 residues. Germline values: CDR1 LNHDA, CDR2 SQIVND (reference sequence). V shed 0 bases, J shed 7 bases, and the junction held 12 bases outside the gene matches. In nucleotides, the CDR3 is TGTGCCAGTAGTATAGATCTCCGTGGGAGGGCCGGAAATGAGCAGTTCTTC. Protein: CASSIDLRGRAGNEQFF.

This clone was seen a single time. This chain joins TRBV30 and TRBJ2-6; D call uncertain. The CDR3 sequence is 17 residues long. Trimming cost V 0 bases and J 2 bases, with 14 bases left between them. Looked up from germline, CDR1 is GTSNPN and CDR2 is SVGIG (reference sequence). CDR3 bases: TGTGCCTGGAGTGTACCTCCCCGGGTGGCTGGGGCCAACGTCCTGACTTTC. Its translation is CAWSVPPRVAGANVLTF.

V usage is TRBV27 and J usage is TRBJ2-3; 8 bases align to TRBD2. This CDR3 is 16 amino acids long. V trimming: 2 bases; J trimming: 4 bases; junction bases outside the gene matches: 8. Germline loops: CDR1 MNHEY, CDR2 SMNVEV (reference sequence). The CDR3 sequence is CASSLLGGRRSDTQYF. The DNA of the CDR3 is TGTGCCAGCAGTTTACTTGGCGGGAGGAGATCAGATACGCAGTATTTT.

This clone has ten or more counts. The V call is TRBV14, the J call TRBJ1-4; tentative D call: TRBD1 (5 bases). Germline V gene sequence: CDR1 SGHDN, CDR2 FVKESK. The CDR3 contains 16 residues. Trimming shortened V by 1 base and J by 8 bases, and 17 bases separated the two germline ends. The CDR3 coding sequence is TGTGCCAGCAGCCAAGTGACTAGCCAGGGAGGGGAAAAACTGTTTTTT. This encodes CASSQVTSQGGEKLFF.